The 10 T cell receptor beta chains reported below all come from one sample, sequenced in a study of T-cell memory formation after mild COVID-19. TCRdb independently ran MiXCR on the 5' RACE reads; one entry per CDR3 protein. Found here are nearly 110,000 distinct CDR3 sequences, around an eighth of them singletons; the top ten hold 35% to 40%. The material sequenced was PBMCs or a T cell subset sorted from them (not recorded which). Receptors were obtained from a man younger than 35 who had mild COVID-19 (a few samples of this study predate the infection). Cell type and time point are not known.

The genes are TRBV12-3 or TRBV12-4 and TRBJ2-7, with 9 bases that match TRBD1. Unmatched junction bases numbered 3, after V lost 4 bases and J lost 2 bases. The CDR3 covers 14 residues. This CDR3 is CASSWGDRAYEQYF. In DNA, the CDR3 is TGTGCCAGCAGTTGGGGGGACAGGGCCTACGAGCAGTACTTC.

This chain uses TRBV9 with TRBJ1-5; maybe TRBD1 (6 bases). CDR1 and CDR2 (germline): SGDLS, YYNGEE. CDR3 length: 19 residues. The germline V and J ends were trimmed by 3 bases and 2 bases, with 24 bases remaining between them. For the CDR3, the DNA is TGTGCCAGCAGCGCCAGCACCGGGACATCCCCTTCTTGCAATCAGCCCCAGCATTTT. Translating gives CASSASTGTSPSCNQPQHF.

This clonotype was seen a handful of times. The gene calls are TRBV29-1 and TRBJ2-7; TRBD1 is a possible D gene (6 bases). Trimming stripped 4 bases from V and 4 bases from J, with 11 bases between. Germline CDR1 and CDR2: SQVTM and ANQGSEA. The CDR3 has 12 residues. The CDR3 DNA is TGCAGCGTTGGTACAGGGATTTACGAGCAGTACTTC. This codes for CSVGTGIYEQYF.

The chain links TRBV30 to TRBJ2-1; possibly TRBD1 for D (5 bases). Trimming took off 0 bases at V and 1 base at J, with 19 bases between the two ends. This CDR3 spans 18 amino acids. Germline assignment: CDR1 GTSNPN and CDR2 SVGIG (reference sequence). The CDR3 DNA reads as TGTGCCTGGAGTGTACGATCTTGGGGCAGAAAATCCTACAATGAGCAGTTCTTC. This gives the protein CAWSVRSWGRKSYNEQFF. The full variable domain, its missing parts supplied by reference TRBV30 and TRBJ2-1, is SQTIHQWPATLVQPVGSPLSLECTVEGTSNPNLYWYRQAAGRGLQLLFYSVGIGQISSEVPQNLSASRPQDRQFILSSKKLLLSDSGFYLCAWSVRSWGRKSYNEQFFGPGTRLTVL.

The chain joins TRBV7-9 to TRBJ1-1; D not resolved. CDR1 and CDR2 (germline): SEHNR, FQNEAQ (reference sequence). The CDR3 spans 14 residues. Trimming took off 5 bases at V and 10 bases at J, with 20 bases between the two ends. This chain's CDR3 is CASSPPSKDFPAFF. In DNA form, the CDR3 reads TGTGCCAGCAGCCCCCCCAGCAAAGACTTCCCAGCTTTCTTT.

This clonotype was seen a few times. The CDR3 protein is CASSQEGTGGYEQYF. In DNA form, the CDR3 reads TGCGCCAGCAGCCAGGAGGGGACAGGGGGGTACGAGCAGTACTTC. V and J are TRBV4-3 and TRBJ2-7, with TRBD1 matching over 11 bases. V shed 3 bases, J shed 4 bases, and the junction held 5 bases outside the gene matches. Germline V gene data show CDR1 as LGHNA and CDR2 as YSLEER. The CDR3 has 15 amino acids.

The sample holds many counts of this clonotype. J is TRBJ2-6 and V is TRBV7-9; possible D gene TRBD1, 6 bases. Trimming pared 9 bases from V and 0 bases from J, leaving 6 bases between. The CDR3 spans 13 residues. In germline, CDR1 is SEHNR, CDR2 FQNEAQ (reference sequence). CDR3 coding DNA: TGTGCCAGACAGGGCTCTGGGGCCAACGTCCTGACTTTC. This sequence encodes CARQGSGANVLTF.

The V call is TRBV6-5, the J call TRBJ2-1; D call uncertain. This CDR3 comprises 13 residues. V lost 6 bases to trimming and J lost 4 bases, with 10 bases between them. Germline V gene lookup returns CDR1 MNHEY and CDR2 SVGAGI. The CDR3 DNA sequence: TGTGCCAGCAGCGGAACGAGTTACAATGAGCAGTTCTTC. It specifies CASSGTSYNEQFF.

This chain connects TRBV9 to TRBJ2-3; a possible D gene is TRBD2 (7 bases). Trimming cost V 0 bases and J 2 bases, with 13 bases left between them. CDR1 is SGDLS, CDR2 YYNGEE, per germline. The CDR3 is 16 residues long. CDR3 coding DNA: TGTGCCAGCAGCGTAGAGGCGGGGGCCTACACAGATACGCAGTATTTT. This gives the protein CASSVEAGAYTDTQYF.

The chain combines TRBV6-2 or TRBV6-3 with TRBJ2-1; D unresolved. The CDR3 extends over 14 amino acids. Trimming removed 1 base at V and 8 bases at J, with 12 bases between. The germline CDR1 and CDR2 sequences are MNHEY and SVGEGT. The CDR3 DNA follows: TGTGCCAGCAGTTACTTCCAGGTCGGTGATGAGCAGTTCTTC. Amino acid sequence: CASSYFQVGDEQFF.